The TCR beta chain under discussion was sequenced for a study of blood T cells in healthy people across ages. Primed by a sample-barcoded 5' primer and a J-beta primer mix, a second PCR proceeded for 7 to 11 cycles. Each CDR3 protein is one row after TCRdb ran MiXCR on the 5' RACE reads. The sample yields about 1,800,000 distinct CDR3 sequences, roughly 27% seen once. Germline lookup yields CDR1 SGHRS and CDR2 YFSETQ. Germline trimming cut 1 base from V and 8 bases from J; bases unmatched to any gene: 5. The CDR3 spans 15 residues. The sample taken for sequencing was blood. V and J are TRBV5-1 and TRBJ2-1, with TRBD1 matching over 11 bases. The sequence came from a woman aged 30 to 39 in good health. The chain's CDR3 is CASSLSGQGAYEQFF. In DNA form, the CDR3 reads TGCGCCAGCAGCTTGTCCGGACAGGGGGCCTATGAGCAGTTCTTC. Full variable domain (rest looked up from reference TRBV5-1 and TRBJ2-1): KAGVTQTPRYLIKTRGQQVTLSCSPISGHRSVSWYQQTPGQGLQFLFEYFSETQRNKGNFPGRFSGRQFSNSRSEMNVSTLELGDSALYLCASSLSGQGAYEQFFGPGTRLTVL.